This TCR beta chain was found in a study of neurological immune-mediated disorders. Study outcomes and limitations: When grouped phylogenetically, the repertoires of 18 of the 34 multiple sclerosis patients fell together in one related-CDR3 cluster, which is a possible signature.

Each TCR transcript was tagged with a 10-nucleotide random UMI during 5'RACE. TCRdb independently ran MiXCR on the 5' RACE reads; one entry per CDR3 protein. Of 55,000 or so distinct CDR3 sequences detected, around 4.4% appear once; the ten largest clones hold 2.9%. In its sample, this clonotype was seen a few times. Its antigen is as yet unknown. This CDR3 has 16 residues. The V end was cut by 1 base, the J end by 2 bases, with 14 bases between. Germline loops: CDR1 SSHAT, CDR2 FNYEAQ (reference sequence). 2 million unsorted PBMCs were stored in RNAlater at -80 °C before RNA extraction. Material: PBMCs. This sequence originates from a man between 50 and 59 years old with multiple sclerosis. The V and J genes are TRBV7-7 and TRBJ2-5; D could derive from TRBD1 or TRBD2 (5 bases each). For the CDR3, the DNA is TGTGCCAGCAGCTTAGAGGCCGGGGCAGTACAAGAGACCCAGTACTTC. Translation: CASSLEAGAVQETQYF.